This entry describes one TCR beta chain. What antigen it recognizes has not been identified. For sequencing, an Illumina HiSeq 2000 was employed. The TCR beta cDNA libraries were made using 5'RACE template switching, a step that added both a universal primer site and unique molecular identifiers. Synthesis of cDNA was primed from the TCR beta constant segment and was followed by two consecutive PCR amplification steps. As for the authors' bioinformatics: Reads were demultiplexed and grouped by UMI with MIGEC, and clonotypes were assembled and quantified with MiTCR. To exclude erroneous sequences, any TCR cDNA sequence not supported by at least two reads was discarded. The tcR package was used for downstream repertoire analysis, and clonotypes were matched between fractions using CDR3 nucleotide sequence together with V segment. VDJmatch was used to annotate antigen specificity against VDJdb, with one amino acid substitution in CDR3 permitted. TCRdb reprocessed the reads, and each CDR3 protein sequence is entered once, without DNA. In this record, the V and J calls reflect TCRdb's handling and not the investigators' own analysis. The sample table includes approximately 460,000 distinct CDR3 sequences. Of the sample, 6% to 9.5% falls within the top ten clones.

HCMV serostatus was determined by detecting HCMV-specific IgG in serum with a commercial ELISA kit. Ficoll density gradient centrifugation was used to isolate peripheral blood mononuclear cells from blood. The germline V gene (reference sequence) sets CDR1 to SEHNR and CDR2 to FQNEAQ. The CDR3 sequence holds 16 residues, the cysteine and phenylalanine included. Nucleotide data are not available. The record originates from a study of T cells expressing NK-cell markers (dated by TCRdb to 2018 to 2020). With regard to the full study: In sorted CD3+CD56+NKG2C+, CD3+CD56+NKG2C- and CD3+CD56-NKG2C+ T-cell subsets from eight or nine donors, TCR beta-chain repertoires were profiled. Among the eight sequenced donors, only one was HCMV-seronegative, while the other seven were HCMV-seropositive. All eight donors whose samples were sequenced were randomly selected healthy volunteers, three of them men and five women. Sequencing of the libraries produced 2 x 150 bp reads on Illumina HiSeq 2000/2500, MiSeq or NextSeq.

On the study overall, not on this receptor specifically: For roughly six donors, the dominant CD3+CD56+NKG2C+ clonotypes were among the top 10 CD8+ clonotypes and accounted for roughly 1.0-7.5% of CD8+ T cells. Whether the expanded NKG2C-expressing T cell clones were specific for HCMV antigens was left unclear. Those dominant clonotypes were again the most abundant among CD3+CD56-NKG2C+ cells in several donors, at roughly 28.3-60.1%.

This chain joins TRBV7-9 to TRBJ2-3; TCRdb selects TRBD2, and the lack of DNA leaves this call unchecked. Sequencing was performed on blood T cells: a sorted CD56 or NKG2C T cell subset, CD4+ or CD8+ T cells, or bulk PBMC T cells (not recorded which). The sequence derives from a woman aged 18 to 69 in good health. The CDR3 region has the sequence CASSLVADGRTDTQYF. With all but the CDR3 taken from the reference TRBV7-9 and TRBJ2-3 genes, the full variable domain is: DTGVSQNPRHKITKRGQNVTFRCDPISEHNRLYWYRQTLGQGPEFLTYFQNEAQLEKSRLLSDRFSAERPKGSFSTLEIQRTEQGDSAMYLCASSLVADGRTDTQYFGPGTRLTVL.